One and the same sample provided the 5 T cell receptor beta chains below, sequenced in a study of shared clonotypes between healthy human individuals. Naive CD8 cells were CD45RO-negative, positively selected for CCR7, excluding terminally differentiated effector memory CD45RA+ cells. Data came from immunoSEQ multiplex PCR; TCRdb stores just in-frame clones and leaves some out. The sample holds about 820,000 clones, 80% to 95% seen once. Sequencing used naive CD8+ T cells sorted from blood. All receptors come from a man aged 30 to 39 in good health.

This clone was seen more than once but under ten times. The chain has TRBV2 and TRBJ1-1; D is undetermined. Trimming took off 3 bases at V and 5 bases at J, with 4 bases between the two ends. Germline CDR1 is SNHLY and CDR2 is FYNNEI. This CDR3 is 11 amino acids long. CDR3 nucleotide sequence: TGTGCCAGCAGTGACCGGACTGAAGCTTTCTTT. Its protein is CASSDRTEAFF.

The chain links TRBV27 to TRBJ2-1; D unresolved. The V gene's germline CDR1 is MNHEY and CDR2 SMNVEV (reference sequence). CDR3 length equals 12 residues. Between the trimmed V and J ends, which lost 5 bases and 6 bases, there was a span of 8 bases. CDR3 sequence (DNA): TGTGCCAGCAGTATGGGTTTCAATGAGCAGTTCTTC. Protein sequence: CASSMGFNEQFF.

The chain employs TRBV10-1 and TRBJ2-5, with D unresolved. CDR3 length: 13 residues. Germline lookup yields CDR1 WNHNN and CDR2 SYGVQD (reference sequence). The V gene lost 8 bases and the J gene lost 2 bases, with 12 bases spanning the gap. The chain's CDR3 is CASWARPQETQYF. The CDR3 DNA reads as TGCGCCAGCTGGGCCAGACCTCAAGAGACCCAGTACTTC.

CDR3 sequence reads: CASSLGIGRRDEQYF. The CDR3, as DNA: TGTGCCAGCAGTTTAGGCATCGGGAGAAGGGACGAGCAGTACTTC. The chain links TRBV27 to TRBJ2-7, with D possibly matching TRBD2 (6 bases). The CDR3 sequence is 15 residues long. The V and J ends lost 2 bases and 5 bases respectively, with 16 bases between them. Germline V CDR1 and CDR2: MNHEY, SMNVEV (reference sequence).

The chain combines TRBV11-2 with TRBJ2-7; 9 nucleotides line up with TRBD2. CDR1 is SGHAT, CDR2 FQNNGV, per germline. With 4 bases clipped from V and 0 bases from J, the junction kept 10 bases outside the gene matches. The CDR3 has 17 amino acids. The CDR3, as DNA: TGTGCCAGCAGCTCGGACCCAGCGGGAGGCCTCTCCTACGAGCAGTACTTC. It is translated as CASSSDPAGGLSYEQYF.